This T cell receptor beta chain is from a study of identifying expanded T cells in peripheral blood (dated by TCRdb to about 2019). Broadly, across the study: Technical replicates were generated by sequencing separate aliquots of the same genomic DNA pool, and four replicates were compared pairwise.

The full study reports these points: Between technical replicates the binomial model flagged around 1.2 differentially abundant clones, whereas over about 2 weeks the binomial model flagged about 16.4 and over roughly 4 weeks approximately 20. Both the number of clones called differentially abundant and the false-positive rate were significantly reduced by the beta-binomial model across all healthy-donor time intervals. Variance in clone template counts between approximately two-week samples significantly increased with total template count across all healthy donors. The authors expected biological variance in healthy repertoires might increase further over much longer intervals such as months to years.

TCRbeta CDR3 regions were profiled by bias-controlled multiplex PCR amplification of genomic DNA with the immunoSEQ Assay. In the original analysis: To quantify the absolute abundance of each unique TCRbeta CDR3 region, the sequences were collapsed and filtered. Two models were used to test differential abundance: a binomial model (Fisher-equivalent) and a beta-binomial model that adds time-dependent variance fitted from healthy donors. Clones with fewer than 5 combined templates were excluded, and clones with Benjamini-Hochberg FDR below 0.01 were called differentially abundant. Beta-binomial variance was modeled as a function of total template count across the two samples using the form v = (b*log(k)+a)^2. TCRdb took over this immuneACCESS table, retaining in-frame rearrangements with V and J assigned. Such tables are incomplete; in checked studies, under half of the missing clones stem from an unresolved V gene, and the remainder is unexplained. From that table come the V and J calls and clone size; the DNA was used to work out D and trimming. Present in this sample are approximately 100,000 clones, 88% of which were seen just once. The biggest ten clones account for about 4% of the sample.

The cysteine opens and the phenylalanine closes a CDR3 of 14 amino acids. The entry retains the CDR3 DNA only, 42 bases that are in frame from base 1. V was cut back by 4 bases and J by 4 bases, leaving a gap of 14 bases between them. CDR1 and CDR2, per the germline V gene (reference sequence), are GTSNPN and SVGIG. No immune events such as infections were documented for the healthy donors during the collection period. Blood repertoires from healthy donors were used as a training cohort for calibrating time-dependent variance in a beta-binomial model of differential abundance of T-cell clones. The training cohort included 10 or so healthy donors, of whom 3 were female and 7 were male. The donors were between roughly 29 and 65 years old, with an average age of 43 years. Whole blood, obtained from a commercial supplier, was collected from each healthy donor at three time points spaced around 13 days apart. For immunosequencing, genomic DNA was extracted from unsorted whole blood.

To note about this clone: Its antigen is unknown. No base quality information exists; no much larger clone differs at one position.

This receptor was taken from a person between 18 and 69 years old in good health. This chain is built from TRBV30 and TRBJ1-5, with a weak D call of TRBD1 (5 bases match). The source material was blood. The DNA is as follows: TGTGCCTGGACCGGGACGGATCTAAATCAGCCCCAGCATTTT. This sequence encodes CAWTGTDLNQPQHF. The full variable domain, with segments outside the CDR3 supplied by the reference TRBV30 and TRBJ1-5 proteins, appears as SQTIHQWPATLVQPVGSPLSLECTVEGTSNPNLYWYRQAAGRGLQLLFYSVGIGQISSEVPQNLSASRPQDRQFILSSKKLLLSDSGFYLCAWTGTDLNQPQHFGDGTRLSIL.